This entry features one T cell receptor (beta chain) sequence. No antigen is known for it. The data originate from a study of PD-1 blockade in classical Hodgkin lymphoma. Assay: immunoSEQ multiplex PCR; the TCRdb copy retains only in-frame clones and omits some. The repertoire holds tens of thousands of clones, with 88% as singletons. Germline values: CDR1 SGHNT, CDR2 YYREEE (reference sequence). This CDR3 comprises 17 residues. V was pared by 4 bases and J by 0 bases, with 17 bases between. Each of the patients experienced relapse following autologous stem cell transplantation, and their brentuximab vedotin exposure differed. Overall study findings and caveats: Newly diagnosed patients and complete responders had comparable diversity at baseline. The study reported lower baseline TCR diversity in newly diagnosed patients than in healthy donors.

The V and J genes are TRBV5-4 and TRBJ1-3; D gene ambiguous. This material consisted of peripheral blood mononuclear cells (PBMCs), taken before the second cycle of nivolumab. This TCR was sampled from a human donor with classical Hodgkin lymphoma. CDR3 loop: CASSPSGRPSSGNTIYF. CDR3 nucleotides: TGTGCCAGCAGCCCCTCGGGCAGGCCGAGCTCTGGAAACACCATATATTTT.